The 28 T cell receptor beta chains reported below all come from one sample, sequenced in a study of cytomegalovirus exposure and HLA in healthy donors (TCRdb year 2017). The library was produced with the immunoSEQ multiplex PCR assay. A mixture of 60 forward primers for TCR Vbeta segments and 13 reverse primers for TCR Jbeta segments was used in the multiplex PCR. TCRdb carries this immuneACCESS record with in-frame sequences only. Its versions omit some clonotypes, under half of them owing to an unresolved V gene in the studies checked, with the rest unexplained. The sample records around 190,000 clones, 81% of which are singletons. The ten largest clonotypes hold around 2% of the sample. Sequencing input: PBMCs. Receptors were obtained from a man aged 18 to 30 in good health and CMV-seronegative.

V and J are TRBV4-1 and TRBJ2-3; the D gene is possibly TRBD1 (5 bases). Germline values: CDR1 MGHRA, CDR2 YSYEKL. V lost 1 base and J lost 6, with 8 bases in between. The CDR3 sequence is 13 residues long. The CDR3 DNA is TGCGCCAGCAGCCAAGGGGGCTGGGATACGCAGTATTTT. Its translation: CASSQGGWDTQYF.

The V call is TRBV19, the J call TRBJ2-6; the D gene is possibly TRBD1 (6 bases). Germline CDR1 is LNHDA and CDR2 is SQIVND (reference sequence). The CDR3 is 13 amino acids. Trimming removed 8 bases at V and 3 bases at J, with 8 bases between. The CDR3 is CASRTVGANVLTF. The CDR3 DNA is TGTGCCAGTCGGACAGTTGGGGCCAACGTCCTGACTTTC.

The chain joins TRBV29-1 to TRBJ1-2, with no clear D. The CDR3 sequence is 13 residues long. Looked up from germline, CDR1 is SQVTM and CDR2 is ANQGSEA. The V end was cut by 0 bases, the J end by 4 bases, with 9 bases between. This CDR3 reads CSVEDRSSYGYTF. The CDR3 DNA follows: TGCAGCGTTGAAGACAGATCCTCCTATGGCTACACCTTC.

The gene calls are TRBV19 and TRBJ2-1; D ambiguous. CDR3 length equals 12 residues. Looked up from germline, CDR1 is LNHDA and CDR2 is SQIVND (reference sequence). V was pared by 6 bases and J by 7 bases, with 10 bases between. The CDR3 DNA reads as TGTGCCAGTAGGATTCGCGGAAATGAGCAGTTCTTC. Translated: CASRIRGNEQFF.

V usage is TRBV7-2 and J usage is TRBJ2-2; 7 positions match TRBD2. The CDR3 consists of 17 residues. Losses at the gene ends were 2 bases for V and 2 bases for J; bases not matched to a gene: 8. Germline CDR1 reads SGHTA; CDR2 reads FQGNSA. The CDR3 spells CASSLRRASGNTGELFF. CDR3 sequence (DNA): TGTGCCAGCAGCTTACGTCGGGCTAGCGGAAACACCGGGGAGCTGTTTTTT.

This clone was seen a few times. The chain combines TRBV29-1 with TRBJ2-7, with 8 positions matching TRBD1. The CDR3 is 15 residues long. Trimming at V came to 5 bases and at J to 3 bases, leaving 12 bases not matched to a gene. Per the germline V gene, CDR1 is SQVTM and CDR2 is ANQGSEA. CDR3 sequence reads: CSVSTSRTGLYEQYF. As DNA, the CDR3 is TGCAGCGTTTCTACCTCCAGGACAGGGCTCTACGAGCAGTACTTC.

V usage is TRBV5-1 and J usage is TRBJ2-1, with 9 bases matching TRBD2. Losses at the gene ends were 5 bases for V and 4 bases for J; bases not matched to a gene: 7. From germline, CDR1 is SGHRS and CDR2 YFSETQ. The CDR3 is 15 residues long. CDR3 DNA: TGCGCCAGCAGGCCCGGGACTAGCAGATACAATGAGCAGTTCTTC. Translated: CASRPGTSRYNEQFF.

The chain combines TRBV10-3 with TRBJ2-5; TRBD1 aligns across 10 bases. The length of the CDR3 is 14 residues. V lost 6 bases to trimming and J lost 1 base; unmatched junction nucleotides: 2. CDR1 and CDR2 (germline): ENHRY, SYGVKD. The CDR3 region is CAIRRDRGQETQYF. CDR3 nucleotides: TGTGCCATCAGGAGGGACAGGGGCCAAGAGACCCAGTACTTC.

The chain links TRBV9 to TRBJ2-7; D possibly corresponds to TRBD1 (6 bases). Trimming removed 0 bases at V and 5 bases at J, with 21 bases between. Germline lookup yields CDR1 SGDLS and CDR2 YYNGEE. The CDR3 loop spans 17 amino acids. The CDR3, as DNA: TGTGCCAGCAGCGTAGGATCCGGGACACCGTCGAACGACGAGCAGTACTTC. Amino acid sequence: CASSVGSGTPSNDEQYF.

The rearrangement joins TRBV7-2 to TRBJ1-1; no clear D. Deletions cut 5 bases from V and 4 bases from J, with 17 bases between. CDR1 is SGHTA, CDR2 FQGNSA, per germline. This CDR3 contains 15 residues. CDR3 region: CASSHDSGFLTEAFF. The CDR3 nucleotides read TGTGCCAGCAGCCATGACTCCGGGTTCCTCACTGAAGCTTTCTTT.

As regards this clone: An end of the junction differs from the germline gene, which may be a read error. The gene calls are TRBV4-1 and TRBJ2-2; 11 bases agree with TRBD2. This CDR3 comprises 16 residues. Germline-derived CDR1 and CDR2 are MGHRA and YSYEKL. CDR3 residues: CASSQELAGVPGGLFF. In DNA, the CDR3 is TGCGCCAGCAGCCAAGAACTAGCGGGGGTACCCGGGGGGCTGTTTTTT.

A few counts support this clone. The V and J genes are TRBV4-1 and TRBJ2-1; weak D call: TRBD1 (6 bases). Trimming removed 2 bases at V and 4 bases at J, with 12 bases between. The CDR3 consists of 15 residues. Germline V lookup: CDR1 MGHRA, CDR2 YSYEKL. The CDR3 loop reads CASSQQGTGYNEQFF. DNA of the CDR3: TGCGCCAGCAGCCAACAGGGGACGGGGTACAATGAGCAGTTCTTC.

The genes are TRBV10-3 and TRBJ2-2; 9 nucleotides match TRBD2. The length of the CDR3 is 14 residues. V lost 6 bases, J lost 2 bases, and 1 base stayed unmatched. Germline V gives CDR1 ENHRY, CDR2 SYGVKD. CDR3 residues: CAIRTSGNTGELFF. The CDR3 DNA sequence: TGTGCCATCAGGACTAGCGGAAACACCGGGGAGCTGTTTTTT.

V is TRBV29-1 and J is TRBJ2-3; D gene ambiguous. CDR3 length equals 13 residues. Germline loops: CDR1 SQVTM, CDR2 ANQGSEA. V lost 3 bases and J 0 bases, leaving 7 bases between the germline ends. The CDR3 loop reads CSVEGPSTDTQYF. In DNA form, the CDR3 reads TGCAGCGTTGAGGGCCCTAGCACAGATACGCAGTATTTT.

The chain has TRBV19 and TRBJ2-5; 7 bases map to TRBD1. Germline V CDR1 and CDR2: LNHDA, SQIVND (reference sequence). Trimming removed 6 bases from V and 4 bases from J; junction bases left unmatched: 5. The CDR3 is 13 amino acids. The CDR3 loop reads CASSRQGIETQYF. CDR3 sequence (DNA): TGTGCCAGTAGCAGACAGGGAATAGAGACCCAGTACTTC.

This clone appeared once. This chain uses TRBV15 with TRBJ2-5, with D perhaps matching TRBD1 (6 bases). The CDR3 sequence is 14 residues long. The V gene's germline CDR1 is LNHNV and CDR2 YYDKDF (reference sequence). Trimming shortened V by 5 bases and J by 7 bases, and 17 bases separated the two germline ends. CDR3 nucleotide sequence: TGTGCCACCAGCTCTCTCCAGGGGACCGGGACCCAGTACTTC. Translated: CATSSLQGTGTQYF.

Of note for this clone: The junction departs from the called germline gene at one end, perhaps through a read error. The V call is TRBV7-9, the J call TRBJ2-7, with 7 positions matching TRBD2. CDR3 length: 17 amino acids. Per germline, CDR1 SEHNR and CDR2 FQNEAQ (reference sequence). The CDR3 DNA reads as TGTTCCAGCAGCCTCATACCCAGGGTTTTGGGGGGGGGCGAGCAGTACTTC. Protein sequence: CSSSLIPRVLGGGEQYF.

The V call is TRBV21-1, the J call TRBJ2-4; TRBD1, as called in the table, went unchecked against the DNA. TRBV21-1 is a pseudogene. CDR3 size: 14 residues. The CDR3 region has the DNA TGTGCCAGCAGCAGGGACAGCCCCAAAAACATTCAGTACTTC. Amino acid sequence: CASSRDSPKNIQYF.

The J gene is TRBJ1-1, the V gene TRBV10-3, with a tentative D call TRBD1 (6 bases). Trimming shortened V by 3 bases and J by 1 base, and 9 bases separated the two germline ends. Germline lookup yields CDR1 ENHRY and CDR2 SYGVKD. CDR3 length equals 14 residues. As DNA, the CDR3 is TGTGCCATCAGTGAAAGGGGGGGGAACACTGAAGCTTTCTTT. Amino acid sequence: CAISERGGNTEAFF.

The chain has TRBV9 and TRBJ2-1, with TRBD2 matching 7 bases. Per germline, CDR1 SGDLS and CDR2 YYNGEE. V was clipped by 6 bases and J by 7 bases; unmatched bases: 13. The CDR3 is 15 amino acids. The CDR3 region has the DNA TGTGCCAGCACCCCAGCGTGGGGGGGGAGGAATGAGCAGTTCTTC. Encoded protein: CASTPAWGGRNEQFF.

This clone appeared once. The CDR3 DNA follows: TGTGCCAGCAGCCGGGGACAGGGGGCGAACGAGCAGTACTTC. Translating it yields CASSRGQGANEQYF. This chain connects TRBV6-5 to TRBJ2-7, with 12 nucleotides matching TRBD1. CDR1 is MNHEY and CDR2 is SVGAGI in the germline V gene. Germline trimming cut 6 bases from V and 5 bases from J; bases unmatched to any gene: 5. This CDR3 comprises 14 residues.

This chain uses TRBV6-1 with TRBJ2-1; 9 bases align to TRBD1. The J segment lost 8 bases and the V segment lost 6 bases, leaving 8 bases of the junction unmatched. The CDR3 consists of 14 residues. Germline V gene sequence: CDR1 MNHNS, CDR2 SASEGT. CDR3 sequence (DNA): TGTGCCAGCAGCATTATTAACAGGGGGCATGAGCAGTTCTTC. It encodes CASSIINRGHEQFF.

The chain combines TRBV10-3 with TRBJ2-5; TRBD1 aligns across 8 bases. CDR1 and CDR2 (germline): ENHRY, SYGVKD. This CDR3 has 15 residues. The J segment lost 5 bases and the V segment lost 2 bases, leaving 7 bases of the junction unmatched. CDR3 loop: CAISEGPTGVETQYF. In nucleotides, the CDR3 is TGTGCCATCAGTGAGGGTCCGACAGGGGTTGAGACCCAGTACTTC.

The chain has TRBV9 and TRBJ2-1; tentatively, D is TRBD2 (7 bases). CDR1 SGDLS and CDR2 YYNGEE come from the germline V gene. The V end lost 2 bases, the J end lost 4 bases, and 19 bases lay between the germline ends. This CDR3 contains 17 residues. DNA of the CDR3: TGTGCCAGCAGCGTTGGGTCTAGGGGGGGGCCATACAATGAGCAGTTCTTC. This gives the protein CASSVGSRGGPYNEQFF. The complete variable domain, with remaining parts taken from reference TRBV9 and TRBJ2-1, reads DSGVTQTPKHLITATGQRVTLRCSPRSGDLSVYWYQQSLDQGLQFLIQYYNGEERAKGNILERFSAQQFPDLHSELNLSSLELGDSALYFCASSVGSRGGPYNEQFFGPGTRLTVL.

V usage is TRBV28 and J usage is TRBJ2-5, with 11 bases matching TRBD2. The J segment lost 5 bases and the V segment lost 3 bases, leaving 8 bases of the junction unmatched. Germline CDR1 reads MDHEN; CDR2 reads SYDVKM. The CDR3 loop spans 16 amino acids. This chain's CDR3 is CASSFTSGSNLETQYF. CDR3 sequence (DNA): TGTGCCAGCAGTTTTACTAGCGGGAGCAATTTGGAGACCCAGTACTTC.

As regards this clone: A junction end diverges from the germline sequence, so it may reflect a read error. CDR3 in amino acids: CASSGPTTSGRITGELLF. DNA of the CDR3: TGTGCCAGCAGCGGCCCCACAACTAGCGGGAGGATCACCGGGGAGCTGCTTTTT. The chain uses TRBV9 and TRBJ2-2; 12 nucleotides match TRBD2. The CDR3 extends over 18 amino acids. Germline V lookup: CDR1 SGDLS, CDR2 YYNGEE.

V gene TRBV7-2 combines with J gene TRBJ2-2; a possible D gene is TRBD1 (6 bases). The CDR3 loop spans 16 amino acids. Germline V gives CDR1 SGHTA, CDR2 FQGNSA. V was shortened by 7 bases and J by 2 bases, with 17 bases between the two germline ends. The CDR3 loop is CASKTTGIINTGELFF. The CDR3 DNA follows: TGTGCCAGCAAAACCACAGGGATAATCAACACCGGGGAGCTGTTTTTT.

This rearrangement joins TRBV4-3 to TRBJ2-1; D not resolved. Trimming removed 0 bases from V and 6 bases from J, with 18 bases in between. CDR1 is LGHNA and CDR2 is YSLEER in the germline V gene. The CDR3 is made up of 17 amino acids. CDR3 region: CASSQDNGQGWSNEQFF. In DNA form, the CDR3 reads TGCGCCAGCAGCCAAGATAACGGTCAAGGCTGGAGCAATGAGCAGTTCTTC.